This T cell receptor (beta chain) originates from a study of neurological immune-mediated disorders. Study-level findings and limits: None of the CDR3 amino acid sequences of expanded clones were shared across subjects, and this suggested private repertoires in all groups.

The cDNA was generated by 5'RACE with 10-nucleotide random UMIs. TCRdb re-analysed the 5' RACE reads in MiXCR, keeping a single row per CDR3 protein. The profile shows roughly 56,000 distinct CDR3 sequences, about an eighth of them singletons. The CDR3 has 14 residues. Germline CDR1 is SGHVS and CDR2 is FQNEAQ. Between the trimmed V and J ends, which lost 7 bases and 9 bases, there was a span of 19 bases. This clonotype was detected ten times or more. Its cognate antigen is unknown. Sequenced material: PBMCs. The origin of this receptor is a man aged 55-75 years in good health. The chain employs TRBV7-8 and TRBJ2-1; no firm D call. CDR3 in DNA: TGTGCCAGCAAAACGAGCGACCCATCCCCTGAGCAGTTCTTC. Protein sequence: CASKTSDPSPEQFF. The full variable domain, rest sourced from reference TRBV7-8 and TRBJ2-1, is GAGVSQSPRYKVAKRGQDVALRCDPISGHVSLFWYQQALGQGPEFLTYFQNEAQLDKSGLPSDRFFAERPEGSVSTLKIQRTQQEDSAVYLCASKTSDPSPEQFFGPGTRLTVL.